The 10 T cell receptor beta chains reported below all come from one sample, sequenced in a study of a mutant IDH1 vaccine in newly diagnosed glioma. These receptors lack a known antigen. Specified time point: week 11, during vaccination. Alongside topical imiquimod, each dose of vaccine comprised 300 ug of mutant IDH1 20-mer peptide. Assay: immunoSEQ multiplex PCR; the TCRdb copy retains only in-frame clones and omits some. Of about 52,000 clones in the sample, around nine tenths were seen once. This material consisted of PBMCs, taken from a glioma patient whose treatment included an IDH1 peptide vaccine. The receptors come from a man aged 45-65 years with glioma.

CDR3 residues: CASRADRANTEAFF. CDR3 nucleotides: TGTGCCAGCAGGGCGGACAGGGCAAACACTGAAGCTTTCTTT. The V call is TRBV6-4, the J call TRBJ1-1, with 8 bases that match TRBD1. Germline lookup yields CDR1 MRHNA and CDR2 SNTAGT. The CDR3 covers 14 residues. J was trimmed by 2 bases and V by 6 bases; bases with no gene match: 5.

The J gene is TRBJ1-2, the V gene TRBV11-2; D uncertain. The CDR3 sequence is 11 residues long. The germline V gene has CDR1 SGHAT and CDR2 FQNNGV. Trimming took off 3 bases at V and 1 base at J, with 0 bases between the two ends. This CDR3 reads CASSFNYGYTF. As DNA, the CDR3 is TGTGCCAGCAGCTTTAACTATGGCTACACCTTC.

The genes are TRBV13 and TRBJ2-7, with TRBD2 matching over 10 bases. The CDR3 loop spans 13 amino acids. The trim removed 8 bases at V and 1 base at J, leaving 2 bases unmatched. Germline assignment: CDR1 PRHDT and CDR2 FYEKMQ (reference sequence). CDR3: CASEAGGSYEQYF. The CDR3 coding sequence is TGTGCCAGCGAAGCGGGAGGGTCCTACGAGCAGTACTTC.

V usage is TRBV7-2 and J usage is TRBJ2-5; D remains unclear. The CDR3 extends over 13 amino acids. Trimming took 5 bases from V and 8 from J, leaving 15 bases between them. From germline, CDR1 is SGHTA and CDR2 FQGNSA. CDR3 in DNA: TGTGCCAGCAGCCAGGTACTCAGCAGAACCCAGTACTTC. Translation: CASSQVLSRTQYF.

This clone has a single count. The chain combines TRBV7-2 with TRBJ1-6; no clear D. CDR1 and CDR2 from the germline V gene are SGHTA and FQGNSA. V shed 4 bases and J shed 5 bases, with 6 bases lying between them. This CDR3 has 13 residues. The CDR3, as DNA: TGTGCCAGCAGCTGGCCAAATAATTCACCCCTCCACTTT. It is translated as CASSWPNNSPLHF.

The chain combines TRBV7-8 with TRBJ2-1; D is ambiguous. The CDR3 spans 11 residues. CDR1 is SGHVS and CDR2 is FQNEAQ in the germline V gene. V was clipped by 3 bases and J by 7 bases, with 4 bases between them. The CDR3 spells CASSFRNEQFF. CDR3 nucleotide sequence: TGTGCCAGCAGCTTCCGGAATGAGCAGTTCTTC.

The genes are TRBV11-2 and TRBJ1-1; tentative D call: TRBD1 (6 bases). The length of the CDR3 is 15 residues. V was cut by 9 bases and J by 1 base, with 18 bases left in between. CDR1 and CDR2 (germline): SGHAT, FQNNGV. The CDR3 sequence is CARNGGRGRNTEAFF. CDR3 in DNA: TGTGCCAGGAACGGTGGCAGGGGCCGGAACACTGAAGCTTTCTTT. Drawing the rest from reference TRBV11-2 and TRBJ1-1, the complete variable domain is EAGVAQSPRYKIIEKRQSVAFWCNPISGHATLYWYQQILGQGPKLLIQFQNNGVVDDSQLPKDRFSAERLKGVDSTLKIQPAKLEDSAVYLCARNGGRGRNTEAFFGQGTRLTVV.

The rearrangement links TRBV5-1 to TRBJ2-6; D gene unclear. Trimming left V 2 bases short and J 0 bases short, with 3 bases between. This CDR3 spans 14 amino acids. CDR1 and CDR2 (germline): SGHRS, YFSETQ. The CDR3: CASSLSSGANVLTF. CDR3 sequence (DNA): TGCGCCAGCAGCTTAAGCTCTGGGGCCAACGTCCTGACTTTC.

The chain uses TRBV5-6 and TRBJ2-3; 10 nucleotides align to TRBD1. The CDR3 has 18 amino acids. In germline, CDR1 is SGHDT, CDR2 YYEEEE. The V gene end was trimmed by 1 base and the J gene end by 1 base; junction bases not matched to a gene: 9. The CDR3 sequence: CASSLFLGTGEGTDTQYF. The CDR3, as DNA: TGTGCCAGCAGCTTGTTTTTGGGGACAGGGGAAGGCACAGATACGCAGTATTTT.

The chain is built from TRBV10-3 and TRBJ2-3; the D is unclear. Looked up from germline, CDR1 is ENHRY and CDR2 is SYGVKD. This CDR3 is 14 amino acids long. V lost 0 bases to trimming and J lost 1 base, with 5 bases between them. The CDR3 loop reads CAISESTGTDTQYF. CDR3 bases: TGTGCCATCAGTGAGTCGACGGGCACAGATACGCAGTATTTT.